This T cell receptor (beta chain) was recovered during a study of T cells in Graves' hyperthyroidism and ophthalmopathy. 9.5 to 10 ml fresh peripheral blood yielded the PBMCs. This clonotype has at least ten counts. From germline, CDR1 is SGHDT and CDR2 YYEEEE. V was pared by 0 bases and J by 4 bases, with 16 bases between. The CDR3 length is 16 residues. The investigators amplified TCR beta CDR3 regions from RNA transcripts. HTBI primers were used for first-round RT-PCR of the TCR CDR3. A single record per CDR3 protein comes from TCRdb applying MiXCR to the multiplex PCR reads. Of a few hundred thousand distinct CDR3 sequences in the sample, about 15% are singletons; the top ten hold roughly 14%.

Sequencing input: blood. The clonotype comes from a woman aged 40-49 years with Graves' hyperthyroidism that later progressed to Graves' ophthalmopathy. The chain combines TRBV5-6 with TRBJ1-1; D unclear. The CDR3 nucleotides read TGTGCCAGCAGCTTGGTTGCAGAGATTTGGCCCACTGAAGCTTTCTTT. This gives the protein CASSLVAEIWPTEAFF.